This T cell receptor (beta chain) originates from a study of blood T cell repertoires in COVID-19. The repertoire was sequenced with immunoSEQ multiplex PCR; TCRdb's copy has only in-frame clones and lacks some. The table has approximately 260,000 clones, roughly 89% seen once; the top ten hold 1.5% to 2%. The sample was PBMCs or T cells enriched from blood (not recorded which). This TCR derives from a woman aged 55 to 70 who had recovered from COVID-19.

This chain's CDR3 is CASSLGSLYNEQFF. CDR3 nucleotide sequence: TGCGCCAGCAGCTTGGGCAGTCTTTACAATGAGCAGTTCTTC. V and J are TRBV5-1 and TRBJ2-1; D is unresolved. Germline V gives CDR1 SGHRS, CDR2 YFSETQ. V was pared by 0 bases and J by 4 bases, with 8 bases between. The CDR3 runs to 14 residues.